The present T cell receptor (beta chain) was sequenced within a study of Graves' ophthalmopathy and Graves' hyperthyroidism. Study-wide background: No progression to ophthalmopathy over 18 months defined stable hyperthyroidism.

Amplification of the TCR beta CDR3 regions used RNA transcripts (as template). HTBI primers primed a first-round RT-PCR, and a second-round multiplex PCR followed. Each CDR3 protein gets one entry after TCRdb re-called the multiplex PCR reads with MiXCR. Counted here are 500,000 to 700,000 distinct CDR3 sequences, 35% to 45% occurring once; the ten biggest clones make up roughly 4.5%. The germline V gene encodes CDR1 KGHDR and CDR2 SFDVKD. The CDR3 is 16 amino acids. This clonotype showed up just a few times. Antigen unknown. Germline and junction disagree at one end, which may indicate a read error. Patients were diagnosed from clinical symptoms, serum thyroxine, TRAb, thyroid ultrasound and orbital computed tomography. Study results and caveats: Thyroid clonotypes that were expanded above 0.001 frequency mostly also appeared in blood. Ophthalmopathy progression cases were predicted by the model with approximately 71% sensitivity and less than 85% specificity.

Sequencing was performed on peripheral blood or thyroid tissue (not recorded which). The chain has TRBV24-1 and TRBJ1-3; D is possibly TRBD1 (5 bases). This clonotype was sampled from an adult man with Graves' hyperthyroidism. This CDR3 is CATSDFDKGSGSTIYF. The DNA of the CDR3 is TGTGCCACCAGTGATTTCGACAAGGGGTCTGGAAGCACCATATATTTT.